Detailed here is one TCR beta chain. Sequencing used immunoSEQ multiplex PCR; TCRdb keeps in-frame clones, though not all of them. The sample includes more than 2 million clones, 85% to 95% of them seen just once. CDR3 length equals 14 residues. In germline, CDR1 is MDHEN, CDR2 SYDVKM. J was trimmed by 0 bases and V by 7 bases; bases with no gene match: 6. This sample was included in a study of shared clonotypes between healthy human individuals. Study details: Per donor, three plates held CD4 naive cells, three held CD4 memory, two held CD8 naive and one held CD8 memory.

Terminally differentiated effector memory CD45RA+ cells were excluded from the naive CD8 cells, which were CD45RO-negative and positively selected for CCR7. Every one of the donors was a Caucasian adult that lived in Nashville, Tennessee. V is TRBV28 and J is TRBJ2-7; 7 bases map to TRBD2. This clonotype originated in a man aged 18 to 35 in good health. Material for sequencing was naive CD8+ T cells sorted from blood. The CDR3 protein is CASTYSGSSYEQYF. The CDR3 bases are TGTGCCAGCACATATAGCGGGTCCTCCTACGAGCAGTACTTC. Filled out from reference TRBV28 and TRBJ2-7, the complete variable domain reads DVKVTQSSRYLVKRTGEKVFLECVQDMDHENMFWYRQDPGLGLRLIYFSYDVKMKEKGDIPEGYSVSREKKERFSLILESASTNQTSMYLCASTYSGSSYEQYFGPGTRLTVT.